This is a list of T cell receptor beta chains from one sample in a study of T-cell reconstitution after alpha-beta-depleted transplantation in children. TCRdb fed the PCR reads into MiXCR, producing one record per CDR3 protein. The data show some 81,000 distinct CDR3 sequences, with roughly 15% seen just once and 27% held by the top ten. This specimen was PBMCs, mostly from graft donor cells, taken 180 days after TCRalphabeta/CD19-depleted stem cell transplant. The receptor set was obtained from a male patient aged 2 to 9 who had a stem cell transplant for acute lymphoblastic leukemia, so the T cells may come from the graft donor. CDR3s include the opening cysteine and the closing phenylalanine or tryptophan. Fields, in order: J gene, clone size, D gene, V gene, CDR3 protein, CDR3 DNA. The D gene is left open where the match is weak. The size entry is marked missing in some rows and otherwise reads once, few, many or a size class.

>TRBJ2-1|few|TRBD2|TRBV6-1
CASSPWEGIYNEQFF
TGTGCCAGCAGCCCTTGGGAGGGTATCTACAATGAGCAGTTCTTC
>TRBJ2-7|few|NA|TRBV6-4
CASSRHLSPYEQYF
TGTGCCAGCAGTAGACACCTTAGCCCCTACGAGCAGTACTTC
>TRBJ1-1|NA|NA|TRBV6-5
CASSYADQGGTEAFF
TGTGCCAGCAGTTACGCCGATCAGGGTGGGACTGAAGCTTTCTTT
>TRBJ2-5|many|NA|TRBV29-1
CSVEGPGGETQYF
TGCAGCGTTGAAGGCCCGGGCGGAGAGACCCAGTACTTC
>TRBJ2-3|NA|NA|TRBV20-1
CSARDERRTDTQYF
TGCAGTGCTAGAGATGAAAGAAGGACAGATACGCAGTATTTT
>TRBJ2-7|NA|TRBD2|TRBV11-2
CASSLRGRRTSGAYEQYF
TGTGCCAGCAGCTTAAGGGGGCGCCGGACTAGCGGAGCCTACGAGCAGTACTTC
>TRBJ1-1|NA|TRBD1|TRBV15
CATSTGHPGGRPTEAFF
TGTGCCACCAGCACAGGCCACCCAGGGGGCCGACCCACTGAAGCTTTCTTT
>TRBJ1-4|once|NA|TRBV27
CASSLGPPTNEKLFF
TGTGCCAGCAGTCTGGGACCTCCAACTAATGAAAAACTGTTTTTT
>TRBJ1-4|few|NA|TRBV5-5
CASSLEGQGAEKLFF
TGTGCCAGCAGCTTGGAGGGACAAGGGGCTGAAAAACTGTTTTTT
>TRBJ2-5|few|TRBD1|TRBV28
CASSFPGTEYQETQYF
TGTGCCAGCAGTTTCCCCGGGACAGAGTACCAAGAGACCCAGTACTTC
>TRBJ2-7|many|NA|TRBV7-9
CASTSTLSYEQYF
TGTGCCAGCACCTCCACCCTCTCCTACGAGCAGTACTTC
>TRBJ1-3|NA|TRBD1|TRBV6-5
CASSHTTGESGNTIYF
TGTGCCAGCAGTCACACCACAGGGGAGAGTGGAAACACCATATATTTT
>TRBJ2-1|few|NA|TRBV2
CAGSPPWGPYNEQFF
TGTGCCGGCTCCCCACCGTGGGGTCCCTACAATGAGCAGTTCTTC
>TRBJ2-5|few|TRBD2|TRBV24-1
CATSDRSGIGRETQYF
TGTGCCACCAGTGACCGTAGCGGGATAGGTCGAGAGACCCAGTACTTC
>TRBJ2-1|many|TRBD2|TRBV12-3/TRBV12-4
CASSKDSGSYNEQFF
TGTGCCAGCAGTAAAGATAGCGGGAGTTATAATGAGCAGTTCTTC
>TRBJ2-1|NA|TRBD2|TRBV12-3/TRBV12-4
CASGTSGSYNEQFF
TGTGCCAGCGGAACTAGCGGATCCTACAATGAGCAGTTCTTC
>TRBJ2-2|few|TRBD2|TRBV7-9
CASSLSRLAAGELFF
TGTGCCAGCAGCTTATCTCGACTAGCAGCCGGGGAGCTGTTTTTT
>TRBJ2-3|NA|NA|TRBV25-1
CAPRGDTSTDTQYF
TGTGCCCCCAGGGGGGACACAAGCACAGATACGCAGTATTTT
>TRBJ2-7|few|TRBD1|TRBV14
CASSQDMTGGLYEQYF
TGTGCCAGCAGCCAAGATATGACAGGGGGCCTCTACGAGCAGTACTTC
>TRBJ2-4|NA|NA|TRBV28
CASSLAGPGMNIQYF
TGTGCCAGCAGTTTAGCAGGGCCAGGGATGAACATTCAGTACTTC